A single sample gave rise to the 25 T cell receptor beta chains below, sequenced in a study of identifying expanded T cells in peripheral blood. The protocol was immunoSEQ multiplex PCR, while the TCRdb copy is restricted to in-frame clones and leaves out a portion. The table lists fewer than 80,000 clones, around four fifths of them singletons. Sequenced sample: blood. Receptors were obtained from a person aged 18 to 75 in good health.

This clone was seen only once. CDR3 residues: CASSQGQALNSPLHF. In DNA form, the CDR3 reads TGTGCCAGCAGTCAAGGACAGGCTTTAAATTCACCCCTCCACTTT. The chain links TRBV6-5 to TRBJ1-6; 7 bases line up with TRBD1. CDR1 is MNHEY and CDR2 is SVGAGI in the germline V gene. The CDR3 is made up of 15 amino acids. V lost 5 bases and J lost 7; bases outside the gene matches: 8.

The chain couples TRBV7-8 to TRBJ2-4; the D call may be TRBD1 or TRBD2 (5 bases each). The V and J ends lost 1 base and 9 bases respectively, with 10 bases between them. Looked up from germline, CDR1 is SGHVS and CDR2 is FQNEAQ. The CDR3 is 13 amino acids. The CDR3 DNA reads TGTGCCAGCAGCTTAGGGGGACGGAGCATTCAGTACTTC. Protein product: CASSLGGRSIQYF.

V usage is TRBV5-1 and J usage is TRBJ2-2; 8 positions agree with TRBD2. V shed 2 bases, J shed 5 bases, and the junction held 8 bases outside the gene matches. Germline loops: CDR1 SGHRS, CDR2 YFSETQ. The CDR3 is 16 residues long. In DNA form, the CDR3 reads TGCGCCAGCAGCTTTGGCGGGGGGCGAAGGACCGGGGAGCTGTTTTTT. Protein: CASSFGGGRRTGELFF. The full variable domain, its missing parts supplied by reference TRBV5-1 and TRBJ2-2, is KAGVTQTPRYLIKTRGQQVTLSCSPISGHRSVSWYQQTPGQGLQFLFEYFSETQRNKGNFPGRFSGRQFSNSRSEMNVSTLELGDSALYLCASSFGGGRRTGELFFGEGSRLTVL.

The rearrangement links TRBV7-3 to TRBJ2-7, with D hard to call. The CDR3 totals 15 residues. Trimming took off 5 bases at V and 3 bases at J, with 17 bases between the two ends. Germline V CDR1 and CDR2: SGHTA, FQGTGA. As DNA, the CDR3 is TGTGCCAGCAGCCCCCTAAGGTTGGCCCGCTACGAGCAGTACGTC. Amino acid sequence: CASSPLRLARYEQYV.

CDR3 region: CASKRSGGREAFF. CDR3 sequence (DNA): TGCGCCAGCAAACGGTCGGGGGGCAGGGAAGCTTTCTTT. The chain links TRBV5-1 to TRBJ1-1; TRBD1 is a possible D gene (6 bases). There are 13 residues in the CDR3. CDR1 SGHRS and CDR2 YFSETQ come from the germline V gene. Trimming pared 6 bases from V and 8 bases from J, leaving 17 bases between. Complete variable domain (other parts from reference TRBV5-1 and TRBJ1-1): KAGVTQTPRYLIKTRGQQVTLSCSPISGHRSVSWYQQTPGQGLQFLFEYFSETQRNKGNFPGRFSGRQFSNSRSEMNVSTLELGDSALYLCASKRSGGREAFFGQGTRLTVV.

The chain joins TRBV18 to TRBJ2-7, with D unclear. Germline V CDR1 and CDR2: KGHSH, LQKENI. Between the trimmed V and J ends, which lost 4 bases and 5 bases, there was a span of 12 bases. The length of the CDR3 is 13 residues. The CDR3 loop reads CASSLRWADEQYF. As DNA, the CDR3 is TGTGCCAGCTCACTCAGGTGGGCGGACGAGCAGTACTTC.

The chain joins TRBV5-1 to TRBJ2-3; the D is unclear. Deletions cut 0 bases from V and 0 bases from J, with 8 bases between. The length of the CDR3 is 15 residues. Germline V gene lookup returns CDR1 SGHRS and CDR2 YFSETQ. The CDR3 coding sequence is TGCGCCAGCAGCTTGGACGGGCACAGCACAGATACGCAGTATTTT. Protein product: CASSLDGHSTDTQYF.

The chain links TRBV4-1 to TRBJ2-1; 12 nucleotides agree with TRBD2. CDR1 MGHRA and CDR2 YSYEKL come from the germline V gene. The CDR3 consists of 17 residues. The junction had 9 bases not matched to a gene; V was cut back by 0 bases and J by 9 bases. CDR3 DNA sequence: TGCGCCAGCAGCCAAGACCCCCTAGCGGGGGGGCGGAGTGAGCAGTTCTTC. As protein: CASSQDPLAGGRSEQFF.

This CDR3 reads CASSETANYGYTF. In DNA, the CDR3 is TGTGCCAGCAGCGAGACAGCGAACTATGGCTACACCTTC. The chain uses TRBV6-5 and TRBJ1-2, with a possible D match to TRBD1 (5 bases). Germline values: CDR1 MNHEY, CDR2 SVGAGI. V lost 6 bases and J 2 bases, leaving 10 bases between the germline ends. This CDR3 comprises 13 residues.

V usage is TRBV9 and J usage is TRBJ2-7; 10 positions agree with TRBD2. Germline trimming cut 0 bases from V and 6 bases from J; bases unmatched to any gene: 15. Germline-derived CDR1 and CDR2 are SGDLS and YYNGEE. CDR3 length: 18 amino acids. Here the CDR3 DNA reads TGTGCCAGCAGCGTAGATCTGGCAACTAGCGGGGTTCTCAGCGAGCAGTACTTC. Residues: CASSVDLATSGVLSEQYF.

This clone was recorded a few times. V usage is TRBV5-1 and J usage is TRBJ2-5; TRBD1 agrees at 8 bases. Germline CDR1 is SGHRS and CDR2 is YFSETQ. After removal of 4 bases from V and 4 bases from J, the junction contained 6 bases not matched to a gene. This CDR3 contains 14 residues. The CDR3 reads CASSPDRGGETQYF. The CDR3 DNA sequence: TGCGCCAGCAGCCCAGACAGGGGAGGAGAGACCCAGTACTTC.

The rearrangement links TRBV7-9 to TRBJ1-6; TRBD1 aligns across 10 bases. The CDR3 is made up of 17 amino acids. Germline trimming cut 0 bases from V and 9 bases from J; bases unmatched to any gene: 8. Germline CDR1 and CDR2: SEHNR and FQNEAQ (reference sequence). The CDR3, as DNA: TGTGCCAGCAGCTTAGCGGCCTCGGACAGGGGGACTTCACCCCTCCACTTT. Translating gives CASSLAASDRGTSPLHF.

This clone was recorded once. The rearrangement uses TRBV4-3 and TRBJ2-1, with TRBD2 matching over 13 bases. The ends lost 5 bases at V and 6 bases at J; junction bases unmatched: 4. Germline V gene lookup returns CDR1 LGHNA and CDR2 YSLEER. The CDR3 runs to 15 residues. CDR3 sequence (DNA): TGCGCCAGCAGCGAGAGGACTAGCGGGGGCAATGAGCAGTTCTTC. Translating gives CASSERTSGGNEQFF.

The chain couples TRBV9 to TRBJ1-1; no clear D. V was clipped by 0 bases and J by 1 base, with 22 bases between them. The CDR3 runs to 19 residues. CDR1 is SGDLS, CDR2 YYNGEE, per germline. The CDR3: CASSVVSPQFRLKNTEAFF. The CDR3 region has the DNA TGTGCCAGCAGCGTAGTCTCCCCCCAGTTTAGACTCAAGAACACTGAAGCTTTCTTT. Looking up the rest from reference TRBV9 and TRBJ1-1 gives the full variable domain: DSGVTQTPKHLITATGQRVTLRCSPRSGDLSVYWYQQSLDQGLQFLIQYYNGEERAKGNILERFSAQQFPDLHSELNLSSLELGDSALYFCASSVVSPQFRLKNTEAFFGQGTRLTVV.

The V gene is TRBV21-1, the J gene TRBJ1-1. TRBV21-1 is termed a pseudogene. The CDR3 has 17 amino acids. CDR3 sequence (DNA): TGTGCCAGCAGCAAGAGGGGAGATACAACGAGAAACACTGAAGCTTTCTTT. Translation gives CASSKRGDTTRNTEAFF.

V is TRBV6-5 and J is TRBJ1-1; D uncertain. Germline-derived CDR1 and CDR2 are MNHEY and SVGAGI. Trimming left V 5 bases short and J 3 bases short, with 7 bases between. CDR3 length: 12 residues. CDR3 nucleotides: TGTGCCAGCAGTCACGGTGACACTGAAGCTTTCTTT. This gives the protein CASSHGDTEAFF.

The rearrangement links TRBV15 to TRBJ1-5; D ambiguous. The germline V gene has CDR1 LNHNV and CDR2 YYDKDF (reference sequence). V lost 1 base to trimming and J lost 2 bases, with 6 bases between them. The CDR3 is 14 residues long. DNA for the CDR3: TGTGCCACCAGCAGAGCTCAGCGCAATCAGCCCCAGCATTTT. Translated: CATSRAQRNQPQHF.

The V and J genes are TRBV23-1 and TRBJ1-2; D remains ambiguous. TRBV23-1 is known as an ORF, though its function is uncertain. Trimming shortened V by 3 bases and J by 3 bases, and 2 bases separated the two germline ends. This CDR3 region has 11 residues. This chain's CDR3 is CASSHHYGYTF. DNA of the CDR3: TGCGCCAGCAGTCATCACTATGGCTACACCTTC.

V gene TRBV5-6 combines with J gene TRBJ2-7; no definite D call. CDR1 and CDR2 (germline): SGHDT, YYEEEE. The CDR3 length is 14 residues. Trimming stripped 4 bases from V and 2 bases from J, with 13 bases between. CDR3 bases: TGTGCCAGCAGCGATTTATCTGGAACCTACGAGCAGTACGTC. It specifies CASSDLSGTYEQYV.

The chain joins TRBV9 to TRBJ2-6, with D uncertain. The germline gives CDR1 SGDLS, CDR2 YYNGEE. V lost 0 bases, J lost 0 bases, and 22 bases lay in between. The CDR3 runs to 21 residues. The CDR3 protein is CASSVGIPSGKFFSGANVLTF. The CDR3, as DNA: TGTGCCAGCAGCGTAGGGATCCCGTCGGGCAAATTCTTCTCTGGGGCCAACGTCCTGACTTTC.

The V gene is TRBV6-1, the J gene TRBJ1-5, with TRBD1 identical over 7 bases. This CDR3 spans 15 amino acids. The germline V gene has CDR1 MNHNS and CDR2 SASEGT. With 5 bases clipped from V and 3 bases from J, the junction kept 7 bases outside the gene matches. The CDR3 here is CASSLQGTYNQPQHF. In DNA form, the CDR3 reads TGTGCCAGCAGTCTACAGGGGACCTACAATCAGCCCCAGCATTTT.

V and J are TRBV13 and TRBJ1-2, with D unclear. Trimming removed 5 bases at V and 5 bases at J, with 9 bases between. CDR1 is PRHDT and CDR2 is FYEKMQ in the germline V gene (reference sequence). This CDR3 contains 12 residues. CDR3 nucleotide sequence: TGTGCCAGCAGCAAGGATCGGTATGGCTACACCTTC. This codes for CASSKDRYGYTF.

This sequence joins TRBV6-1 and TRBJ2-2; 9 nucleotides align to TRBD2. Germline assignment: CDR1 MNHNS and CDR2 SASEGT. The CDR3 is 21 residues long. Trimming removed 0 bases from V and 0 bases from J; junction bases left unmatched: 14. Written as DNA, the CDR3 is TGTGCCAGCAGTGAAGCGGAAGTGCGGCTAGCGGGAAGCTCGAACACCGGGGAGCTGTTTTTT. Its translation: CASSEAEVRLAGSSNTGELFF.

The J gene is TRBJ1-2, the V gene TRBV2; D gene unclear. V lost 6 bases and J 3 bases, leaving 17 bases between the germline ends. The CDR3 is 15 residues long. Germline loops: CDR1 SNHLY, CDR2 FYNNEI. In nucleotides, the CDR3 is TGTGCCAGCAGAGGCGGCTTAGGGTCTTACTATGGCTACACCTTC. The encoded protein is CASRGGLGSYYGYTF.

This clone was counted a single time. This chain links TRBV4-2 with TRBJ2-7; TRBD2 matches at 7 bases. Germline V gene sequence: CDR1 LGHNA, CDR2 YNFKEQ. The V segment lost 8 bases and the J segment 2 bases; nucleotides outside the gene matches: 21. The length of the CDR3 is 18 residues. In DNA form, the CDR3 reads TGTGCCAGCGCCCGAGGTACCCCGAGGGGCGGGGGTACCTACGAGCAGTACTTC. The encoded protein is CASARGTPRGGGTYEQYF.